The 3 T cell receptor beta chains in this list originate from one sample, sequenced in a study of blood T cells in healthy people across ages. Alongside a J-beta primer mix, a sample-barcoded 5' primer served in a second PCR lasting 7 to 11 cycles. MiXCR was run by TCRdb on the 5' RACE reads, yielding one entry per CDR3 protein. Of 1.8 million or so distinct CDR3 sequences in the sample, approximately 39% were seen once. The sample consisted of blood. These receptors all come from a human donor in good health.

Comment on this clonotype: A read error may produce the germline difference seen at one junction end. The CDR3 DNA sequence: TGTGCCGGCTCACCATCAGGCGGGTTTAAAATTCGTACGCAGTATTTT. It translates to CAGSPSGGFKIRTQYF. The rearrangement joins TRBV18 to TRBJ2-3, with D perhaps matching TRBD2 (5 bases). From germline, CDR1 is KGHSH and CDR2 LQKENI. The CDR3 runs to 16 residues.

The chain couples TRBV12-3 or TRBV12-4 to TRBJ2-5, with 11 bases aligning to TRBD2. The CDR3 is made up of 15 amino acids. V lost 7 bases and J lost 0; bases outside the gene matches: 4. The CDR3 nucleotides are TGTGCCAGCATCTCTAGCGGGGGGTACCAAGAGACCCAGTACTTC. As protein: CASISSGGYQETQYF.

This clonotype was observed a few times. V gene TRBV4-3 combines with J gene TRBJ2-3, with TRBD2 as a possible D gene (6 bases). Trimming removed 0 bases at V and 7 bases at J, with 23 bases between. The CDR3 has 18 amino acids. Germline V CDR1 and CDR2: LGHNA, YSLEER. CDR3 sequence: CASSQDLVTSWLFNTQYF. As DNA, the CDR3 is TGCGCCAGCAGCCAAGATTTGGTAACTAGCTGGTTGTTCAATACGCAGTATTTT.